These T cell receptor beta chains were read from a single sample in a study of blood T cell repertoires in COVID-19. Assay used: immunoSEQ multiplex PCR; TCRdb lists only in-frame clones, some missing. Among about 130,000 clones listed, 75% to 85% were seen once. Sequenced sample: peripheral blood. The receptors derive from a woman aged 50 to 65 with acute or convalescent COVID-19. Each CDR3 is given with its conserved first and last residue. A D gene is named only where the DNA matches it firmly. The listing skips clone size in some rows; elsewhere it reads once, few, many or a size class.

abundance	v_gene	d_gene	j_gene	CDR3aa	CDR3nt
few	TRBV29-1	.	TRBJ1-1	CSVAPRGGNTEAFF	TGCAGCGTTGCCCCCAGGGGCGGGAACACTGAAGCTTTCTTT
.	TRBV27	TRBD1	TRBJ2-7	CASSLGTETYEQYF	TGTGCCAGCAGTTTGGGGACAGAAACCTACGAGCAGTACTTC
.	TRBV5-1	.	TRBJ1-6	CASSFGGGRSLNSPLHF	TGCGCCAGCAGCTTCGGTGGCGGCAGATCGTTAAATTCACCCCTCCACTTT
.	TRBV6-4	TRBD2	TRBJ2-1	CASSVGTSGDNEQFF	TGTGCCAGCAGTGTAGGGACTAGCGGTGACAATGAGCAGTTCTTC
.	TRBV2	.	TRBJ1-5	CASSGPVSNQPQHF	TGTGCCAGCAGTGGGCCAGTGAGCAATCAGCCCCAGCATTTT
.	TRBV6-1	TRBD1	TRBJ1-5	CASSEIDRGDRPQHF	TGTGCCAGCAGTGAAATTGACAGGGGTGATCGGCCCCAGCATTTT
.	TRBV6-5	TRBD1	TRBJ1-3	CASIPPGGSGNTIYF	TGTGCCAGCATTCCGCCAGGGGGCTCTGGAAACACCATATATTTT
.	TRBV18	TRBD2	TRBJ2-1	CASSQAAGVYNEQFF	TGTGCCAGCTCACAAGCAGCGGGGGTTTACAATGAGCAGTTCTTC
.	TRBV18	.	TRBJ1-1	CASSPLIGRTEAFF	TGTGCCAGCTCACCACTGATAGGGAGAACTGAAGCTTTCTTT
.	TRBV7-3	TRBD1	TRBJ2-2	CASSIDRGGELFF	TGTGCCAGCAGCATCGACAGGGGCGGGGAGCTGTTTTTT
few	TRBV18	TRBD2	TRBJ2-1	CASSPIRTSGRGYNEQFF	TGTGCCAGCTCACCTATACGGACTAGCGGGAGAGGCTACAATGAGCAGTTCTTC
.	TRBV20-1	.	TRBJ1-1	CSKQGNTEAFF	TGCAGTAAACAGGGGAACACTGAAGCTTTCTTT
.	TRBV29-1	TRBD2	TRBJ2-1	CSVISGSSPEQFF	TGCAGCGTTATAAGCGGGAGTAGCCCTGAGCAGTTCTTC
.	TRBV7-9	TRBD1	TRBJ2-7	CASTGTGVEQYF	TGTGCCAGTACCGGGACAGGGGTCGAGCAGTACTTC
.	TRBV3-1/TRBV3-2	.	TRBJ1-2	CASRYMGAYTF	TGTGCCAGCAGATACATGGGAGCCTACACCTTC
.	TRBV2	.	TRBJ2-2	CASREQGTVTGELFF	TGTGCCAGCAGGGAACAGGGTACAGTCACCGGGGAGCTGTTTTTT
.	TRBV7-2	TRBD1	TRBJ1-6	CASSPGQGAQNSPLHF	TGTGCCAGCAGCCCGGGACAGGGGGCGCAAAATTCACCCCTCCACTTT
.	TRBV27	TRBD2	TRBJ2-7	CASALAGGRYEQYF	TGTGCCAGCGCTCTAGCGGGAGGCCGGTACGAGCAGTACTTC
.	TRBV6-5	TRBD1	TRBJ1-2	CASTPPRQGAYTF	TGTGCCAGCACACCTCCGAGACAGGGGGCCTACACCTTC
.	TRBV5-4	TRBD1	TRBJ1-2	CASSSRDRADGYTF	TGTGCCAGCAGCTCCCGGGACAGGGCAGATGGCTACACCTTC
.	TRBV28	TRBD1	TRBJ1-2	CASSLVGQGYGYTF	TGTGCCAGCAGTTTGGTGGGACAGGGCTATGGCTACACCTTC
few	TRBV10-3	TRBD2	TRBJ2-2	CAIKEREGFGELFF	TGTGCCATCAAGGAGCGGGAGGGCTTCGGGGAGCTGTTTTTT
.	TRBV5-1	.	TRBJ1-2	CASSSTAGHYGYTF	TGCGCCAGCAGCTCTACAGCAGGGCACTATGGCTACACCTTC
.	TRBV5-1	TRBD1	TRBJ1-4	CASSPSTGGSNEKLFF	TGCGCCAGCAGCCCGTCAACAGGGGGGAGTAATGAAAAACTGTTTTTT
.	TRBV2	TRBD1	TRBJ2-5	CAGKTGGLIETQYF	TGTGCCGGAAAGACAGGGGGCCTTATAGAGACCCAGTACTTC
.	TRBV5-1	TRBD2	TRBJ2-1	CASSPRTSTLLNEQFF	TGCGCCAGCAGCCCAAGGACTAGCACTCTACTCAATGAGCAGTTCTTC
.	TRBV20-1	.	TRBJ1-1	CSAVQGHEAFF	TGCAGTGCTGTTCAGGGTCATGAAGCTTTCTTT
.	TRBV5-8	.	TRBJ1-5	CASSLVGQGKDQPQHF	TGTGCCAGCAGCTTGGTAGGTCAGGGTAAAGATCAGCCCCAGCATTTT
.	TRBV15	TRBD2	TRBJ2-1	CATADGTSYRTEQFF	TGTGCCACCGCCGACGGGACTAGCTACCGTACTGAGCAGTTCTTC
once	TRBV9	TRBD1	TRBJ1-6	CASSADRGRSPLHF	TGTGCCAGCAGCGCCGACAGGGGGCGTTCACCCCTCCACTTT
.	TRBV5-1	.	TRBJ2-2	CASFLGGSNTGELFF	TGCGCCAGCTTCCTGGGAGGTTCGAACACCGGGGAGCTGTTTTTT
.	TRBV19	TRBD1	TRBJ1-1	CASSSRQGPNTEAFF	TGTGCCAGTAGTTCGCGACAGGGACCGAACACTGAAGCTTTCTTT
.	TRBV10-2	TRBD1	TRBJ1-1	CASSDASRTGIAAFF	TGCGCCAGCAGTGACGCCTCTCGGACAGGGATTGCAGCTTTCTTT
.	TRBV7-9	TRBD1	TRBJ1-6	CASSLGQGDSPLHF	TGTGCCAGCAGCCTTGGACAGGGGGATTCACCCCTCCACTTT
.	TRBV19	.	TRBJ1-1	CASSSTTGSAEAFF	TGTGCCAGTAGTTCCACAACAGGTTCGGCTGAAGCTTTCTTT
.	TRBV10-3	.	TRBJ2-1	CAIRIGDWVNEQFF	TGTGCCATCAGGATAGGGGATTGGGTCAATGAGCAGTTCTTC
.	TRBV5-1	.	TRBJ1-4	CASSLGLTGNEKLFF	TGCGCCAGCAGCTTGGGATTGACGGGTAATGAAAAACTGTTTTTT
.	TRBV29-1	TRBD2	TRBJ2-2	CSVEGTSGGYVGELFF	TGCAGCGTTGAAGGGACTAGCGGGGGGTATGTCGGGGAGCTGTTTTTT
.	TRBV5-1	.	TRBJ1-1	CASSLPTMGGMPEAFF	TGCGCCAGCAGCCTTCCCACCATGGGAGGGATGCCTGAAGCTTTCTTT
once	TRBV4-2	.	TRBJ2-3	CASSQDLRSTDTQYF	TGTGCCAGCAGCCAAGATCTGCGGAGCACAGATACGCAGTATTTT
.	TRBV5-1	.	TRBJ2-5	CASSLERVEETQYF	TGCGCCAGCAGCTTGGAGAGGGTAGAGGAGACCCAGTACTTC
.	TRBV6-5	.	TRBJ1-2	CASREGLTRGYTF	TGTGCCAGCAGAGAGGGCCTCACGAGAGGCTACACCTTC
.	TRBV2	.	TRBJ1-3	CASSELRGSGNTIYF	TGTGCCAGCAGTGAATTGCGAGGCTCAGGAAACACCATATATTTT
.	TRBV30	TRBD1	TRBJ1-5	CAWGTERNQPQHF	TGTGCCTGGGGGACAGAGCGCAATCAGCCCCAGCATTTT
.	TRBV10-1	TRBD2	TRBJ2-5	CASSGNSGGTQYF	TGCGCCAGCAGTGGTAATAGCGGGGGGACCCAGTACTTC
.	TRBV27	TRBD1	TRBJ2-7	CASSFRGTAQTGGVYEQYF	TGTGCCAGCAGTTTCCGAGGGACAGCACAAACTGGTGGGGTCTACGAGCAGTACTTC
.	TRBV12-3/TRBV12-4	.	TRBJ2-1	CASRTTGGGEQFF	TGTGCCAGCAGGACTACCGGGGGTGGAGAGCAGTTCTTC
few	TRBV5-1	TRBD1	TRBJ1-2	CASSFGTATYGYTF	TGCGCCAGCAGCTTCGGGACAGCCACATATGGCTACACCTTC